A single sample is the source of the 21 T cell receptor beta chains below, sequenced in a study of T cells in Graves' hyperthyroidism and ophthalmopathy. Regions amplified from RNA transcripts were the TCR beta CDR3 regions. First-round RT-PCR with HTBI primers amplified the TCR CDR3 region. From the multiplex PCR reads, TCRdb called clonotypes with MiXCR, one entry per CDR3 protein. The sample lists some 550,000 distinct CDR3 sequences; approximately 15% were seen once. Material for sequencing was blood. The receptors derive from a woman in her 40s with Graves' ophthalmopathy.

This clonotype came up a few times. The chain recombines TRBV13 with TRBJ2-3, with a weak D call TRBD2 (5 bases). The ends were cut back, 5 bases at V and 2 bases at J, with 11 bases in the middle. This CDR3 comprises 14 residues. Germline loops: CDR1 PRHDT, CDR2 FYEKMQ (reference sequence). CDR3 DNA: TGTGCCAGCAGCCCCCGGACTGTCACAGATACGCAGTATTTT. Translating gives CASSPRTVTDTQYF.

Many counts were recorded for this clonotype. CDR3 region: CASSQPGLAASTDTQYF. The CDR3 bases are TGTGCCAGCAGCCAACCGGGACTAGCGGCTAGCACAGATACGCAGTATTTT. The chain couples TRBV3-1 to TRBJ2-3; 11 positions agree with TRBD2. Looked up from germline, CDR1 is LGHDT and CDR2 is YNNKEL (reference sequence). V trimming: 2 bases; J trimming: 0 bases; junction bases outside the gene matches: 4. This CDR3 spans 17 amino acids.

This clonotype was seen at least ten times. This sequence joins TRBV12-3 or TRBV12-4 and TRBJ1-1; D unclear. V gave up 6 bases and J gave up 6 bases, with 20 bases separating them. The CDR3 has 15 residues. CDR3 nucleotide sequence: TGTGCCAGCAGACTCAGGATTACGGGGATCCCTGAAGCTTTCTTT. Its protein is CASRLRITGIPEAFF.

This sequence joins TRBV5-6 and TRBJ1-5; D uncertain. The germline V and J ends were trimmed by 4 bases and 6 bases, with 14 bases remaining between them. Germline V gene data show CDR1 as SGHDT and CDR2 as YYEEEE. The CDR3 sequence is 14 residues long. The DNA for the CDR3 is TGTGCCAGCAGCGCCCGGACCGTGGGTCAGCCCCAGCATTTT. This translates into CASSARTVGQPQHF.

For this clonotype: A much larger clone sits a single nucleotide away, making a read error possible. J is TRBJ2-5 and V is TRBV5-5, with TRBD1 identical over 10 bases. Germline values: CDR1 SGHKS, CDR2 YYEKEE (reference sequence). This CDR3 contains 14 residues. With 6 bases clipped from V and 5 bases from J, the junction kept 7 bases outside the gene matches. CDR3 bases: TGTGCCAGCAACAGACAGGGGGCGTTCGAGACCCAGTACTTC. It specifies CASNRQGAFETQYF.

This clonotype was counted ten times or more. The rearrangement links TRBV7-8 to TRBJ1-5; D is unresolved. Per germline, CDR1 SGHVS and CDR2 FQNEAQ. The CDR3 contains 15 residues. V lost 3 bases to trimming and J lost 4 bases, with 13 bases between them. The CDR3 DNA reads as TGTGCCAGCAGCTTGGAACCGGCGGAAAATCAGCCCCAGCATTTT. This codes for CASSLEPAENQPQHF. Full variable domain (outside the CDR3, taken from reference TRBV7-8 and TRBJ1-5): GAGVSQSPRYKVAKRGQDVALRCDPISGHVSLFWYQQALGQGPEFLTYFQNEAQLDKSGLPSDRFFAERPEGSVSTLKIQRTQQEDSAVYLCASSLEPAENQPQHFGDGTRLSIL.

This clonotype has ten or more counts. This CDR3 is CASSLPMGDPSTDTQYF. CDR3 DNA sequence: TGTGCCAGCAGCTTACCGATGGGGGATCCTAGCACAGATACGCAGTATTTT. The V gene is TRBV7-8, the J gene TRBJ2-3, with D perhaps given as TRBD1 or TRBD2 (5 bases each). Trimming took 2 bases from V and 0 from J, leaving 15 bases between them. The V gene's germline CDR1 is SGHVS and CDR2 FQNEAQ. The CDR3 contains 17 residues.

This clonotype was detected once. The chain combines TRBV27 with TRBJ2-2, with D maybe TRBD1 (5 bases). Germline V gene lookup returns CDR1 MNHEY and CDR2 SMNVEV (reference sequence). This CDR3 contains 11 residues. Trimming removed 11 bases from V and 6 bases from J, with 10 bases in between. The CDR3: CAVRVAGELFF. CDR3 in DNA: TGTGCCGTCAGGGTTGCCGGGGAGCTGTTTTTT.

This clonotype has a handful of counts. This chain joins TRBV2 and TRBJ1-1; TRBD1 matches at 9 bases. The V and J ends lost 7 bases and 4 bases, in that order; junction bases with no gene match: 4. This CDR3 has 13 residues. The germline V gene has CDR1 SNHLY and CDR2 FYNNEI. The CDR3 nucleotides are TGTGCCAGCAACAGGGGGCGAGGCACTGAAGCTTTCTTT. It translates to CASNRGRGTEAFF.

This chain joins TRBV28 and TRBJ1-4; D gene unclear. The V gene lost 6 bases and the J gene lost 3 bases, with 14 bases spanning the gap. Germline V gene data show CDR1 as MDHEN and CDR2 as SYDVKM. The CDR3 consists of 15 residues. As DNA, the CDR3 is TGTGCCAGCAGCGTTCTGGGGAACGCTAATGAAAAACTGTTTTTT. Its protein is CASSVLGNANEKLFF. The whole variable domain, filled in from reference TRBV28 and TRBJ1-4, reads DVKVTQSSRYLVKRTGEKVFLECVQDMDHENMFWYRQDPGLGLRLIYFSYDVKMKEKGDIPEGYSVSREKKERFSLILESASTNQTSMYLCASSVLGNANEKLFFGSGTQLSVL.

Ten or more counts support this clonotype. This chain joins TRBV2 and TRBJ2-3; 7 bases fit TRBD1. V gave up 6 bases and J gave up 2 bases; unmatched junction bases: 8. The CDR3 has 15 residues. CDR1 SNHLY and CDR2 FYNNEI come from the germline V gene. The CDR3 region is CASSPDREFTDTQYF. The CDR3 region has the DNA TGTGCCAGCAGCCCCGACAGGGAGTTCACAGATACGCAGTATTTT.

With regard to this clonotype: With a much larger clone just one base away, this may be a read error. The chain joins TRBV7-2 to TRBJ1-1, with D possibly matching TRBD1 (5 bases). V was cut by 5 bases and J by 3 bases, with 16 bases left in between. Per germline, CDR1 SGHTA and CDR2 FQGNSA. The CDR3 loop spans 15 amino acids. The CDR3 loop is CASSPRVARDTEAFF. Here the CDR3 DNA reads TGTGCCAGCAGCCCCAGGGTTGCGAGGGACACTGAAGCTTTCTTT.

Only a few counts were recorded for this clonotype. This chain joins TRBV5-1 and TRBJ2-2; 9 bases map to TRBD2. The V gene end was trimmed by 2 bases and the J gene end by 2 bases; junction bases not matched to a gene: 7. The CDR3 sequence is 17 residues long. CDR1 is SGHRS, CDR2 YFSETQ, per germline. The CDR3 DNA is TGCGCCAGCAGCTTCAAGGGCGGGAGGGCCAACACCGGGGAGCTGTTTTTT. It specifies CASSFKGGRANTGELFF.

This clonotype was detected ten times or more. DNA for the CDR3: TGTGCCAGCAGTTTATCGTGGCCCGGGGACGGGGGGGCTAGCACAGATACGCAGTATTTT. Protein: CASSLSWPGDGGASTDTQYF. The gene calls are TRBV27 and TRBJ2-3, with 8 positions matching TRBD2. CDR1 and CDR2 (germline): MNHEY, SMNVEV (reference sequence). CDR3 length: 20 amino acids. V gave up 0 bases and J gave up 0 bases; unmatched junction bases: 14.

The sample holds a few counts of this clonotype. This chain connects TRBV10-3 to TRBJ2-7, with TRBD2 identical over 7 bases. The CDR3 has 12 amino acids. From germline, CDR1 is ENHRY and CDR2 SYGVKD. Trimming at V came to 8 bases and at J to 7 bases, leaving 8 bases not matched to a gene. CDR3 amino acids: CAIAAGVEEQYF. The CDR3 coding sequence is TGTGCCATCGCGGCGGGGGTTGAAGAGCAGTACTTC.

This rearrangement joins TRBV29-1 to TRBJ2-1; D possibly corresponds to TRBD2 (5 bases). The CDR3 consists of 14 residues. From germline, CDR1 is SQVTM and CDR2 ANQGSEA. Deletions cut 7 bases from V and 6 bases from J, with 19 bases between. CDR3 protein: CSAGRAEVLNEQFF. CDR3 bases: TGCAGCGCTGGTCGGGCGGAGGTACTCAATGAGCAGTTCTTC.

This clonotype occurred a few times. The chain combines TRBV10-2 with TRBJ2-2, with 7 nucleotides matching TRBD2. Trimming cost V 3 bases and J 6 bases; bases outside gene matches: 4. This CDR3 is 14 amino acids long. CDR1 and CDR2 (germline): WSHSY, SAAADI. CDR3 bases: TGCGCCAGCAGTGAACCGGGGGGTCCCGGGGAGCTGTTTTTT. Protein: CASSEPGGPGELFF.

This clonotype was counted ten times or more. The V and J genes are TRBV3-1 and TRBJ1-2; D remains unclear. CDR1 and CDR2 (germline): LGHDT, YNNKEL (reference sequence). This CDR3 has 16 amino acids. Trimming took 4 bases from V and 8 from J, leaving 23 bases between them. The CDR3 sequence is CASSPDRQALGGGYTF. The DNA of the CDR3 is TGTGCCAGCAGCCCTGACCGTCAGGCTCTGGGAGGCGGCTACACCTTC.

V gene TRBV6-1 combines with J gene TRBJ2-1; 11 bases match TRBD2. The CDR3 loop spans 15 amino acids. Germline values: CDR1 MNHNS, CDR2 SASEGT. The V and J ends lost 6 bases and 8 bases, in that order; junction bases with no gene match: 9. The CDR3, as DNA: TGTGCCAGCAGCCGAACTAGCGGGGGACAGTATGAGCAGTTCTTC. This sequence encodes CASSRTSGGQYEQFF.

This clonotype was seen repeatedly, ten times or more. The chain links TRBV12-3 or TRBV12-4 to TRBJ1-2; D possibly corresponds to TRBD1 (5 bases). The CDR3 spans 14 residues. V was trimmed by 5 bases and J by 4 bases, leaving 14 bases between them. Here the CDR3 reads CASSRQSGSYGYTF. CDR3 nucleotide sequence: TGTGCCAGCAGTAGACAGTCGGGCAGCTATGGCTACACCTTC.

This clonotype was detected many times. The CDR3 loop is CASSYGLAGGTDTQYF. CDR3 coding DNA: TGTGCCAGCAGTTACGGACTAGCGGGAGGGACAGATACGCAGTATTTT. This chain joins TRBV6-6 and TRBJ2-3, with TRBD2 matching 15 bases. With V trimmed by 2 bases and J by 3 bases, 0 bases remained unmatched. The V gene's germline CDR1 is MNHNY and CDR2 SVGAGI (reference sequence). The CDR3 spans 16 residues.